The clone carrying this T cell receptor (beta chain) appeared a few times. Its antigen remains unknown. This entry comes from a study of T-cell memory formation after mild COVID-19. This CDR3 is built from 15 residues. Germline V lookup: CDR1 SGHNT, CDR2 YENEEA. V was cut by 5 bases and J by 5 bases, with 15 bases left in between. Points from the study as a whole: Clones shrinking from day 15 to 85 showed even CD4/CD8 mixes; later expanders tilted CD4+.

TCRdb redid the calling of the 5' RACE reads with MiXCR, one entry per CDR3 protein. There are 300,000 to 350,000 distinct CDR3 sequences in the sample; 19% occur only once, and 21% lies in the top ten. The sequenced sample consisted of PBMCs or a T cell subset sorted from them (not recorded which). This rearrangement joins TRBV11-3 to TRBJ2-2; D possibly uses TRBD1 or TRBD2 (6 bases each). The TCR originated in a man in his late teens or twenties who had mild COVID-19 (a few samples of this study predate the infection). Cell type and time point are not known. The CDR3: CASSPPGAGTGELFF. The DNA for the CDR3 is TGTGCCAGCAGCCCGCCGGGGGCGGGGACCGGGGAGCTGTTTTTT.